These T cell receptor beta chains were read from a single sample in a study of T cell responses to AZD1222 COVID-19 vaccine. Clones were read by immunoSEQ multiplex PCR, and TCRdb kept only the in-frame ones, dropping some. The data show 140,000 or so clones, about nine tenths seen once. Here the sequenced sample was peripheral blood, taken on day 0 of AZD1222 vaccination. These receptors were taken from an adult in good health. Both conserved end residues are trimmed from each CDR3. Clone size is stated in some rows and not others, as once, few, many or a class when expanded.

-,TRBV9,16,ASSVAGVSGGVQETQY
-,TRBV3-1/TRBV3-2,13,ASSAPGTGGNTQY
-,TRBV6-4,11,ASSDSSNTEAF
-,TRBV4-1,16,ASSQVGVRGLGNQPQH
-,TRBV5-6,12,ASSLADRGNGYT
-,TRBV6-5,10,ASSRQGYEQY
-,TRBV7-9,15,ASSLASSGTGANEQF
-,TRBV3-1/TRBV3-2,12,ASSQTGSLKSIY
-,TRBV28,14,ASSLSRTGRRTEAF
-,TRBV6-1,14,ASSEWGGSAYNEQF
-,TRBV13,14,ASSLQGKRVGNTIY
-,TRBV2,11,ASSREPVGKLF
-,TRBV11-2,10,ASSLITDTQY
-,TRBV5-1,17,ASSPRPGEASGRFETQY
-,TRBV7-2,12,ASSLQQGVTEAF
few,TRBV19,14,ASILGAGTGMAGYT
-,TRBV3-1/TRBV3-2,11,ASSQSGPYGYT
once,TRBV30,12,AWTEATGNQPQH
once,TRBV11-2,15,ASSLESSGGPTGELF
-,TRBV18,12,ASSPKTTNYGYT
-,TRBV7-9,15,ASSRGTGRNPGNTIY
few,TRBV7-7,11,ASSSSAGATQY
-,TRBV2,11,ARGLAYYNEQF
-,TRBV5-1,15,ASSSRDRVSGANVLT
once,TRBV7-8,13,AGTRDGQVVDTQY
-,TRBV7-9,12,ASSLAGKGNTIY
-,TRBV27,14,ASSRLRDRVGYEQY